This T cell receptor (beta chain) was recorded in a study of T cell responses to AZD1222 COVID-19 vaccine. This clone was found once. After removal of 6 bases from V and 5 bases from J, the junction contained 4 bases not matched to a gene. Germline V gene lookup returns CDR1 MNHEY and CDR2 SVGAGI. The length of the CDR3 is 14 residues. The repertoire was sequenced with immunoSEQ multiplex PCR; TCRdb's copy has only in-frame clones and lacks some. The sample lists some 130,000 clones, approximately 93% occurring once. The material was peripheral blood, obtained on day 0 of AZD1222 vaccination. The chain carries TRBV6-5 and TRBJ2-1; 10 bases agree with TRBD2. The TCR originated in an adult in good health. CDR3 DNA sequence: TGTGCCAGCAGGAGCGGGAGGGCCGACAATGAGCAGTTCTTC. This codes for CASRSGRADNEQFF.